Listed below are T cell receptor beta chains from one sample, sequenced in a study of OX40 agonist ivuxolimab in advanced cancers. Clones were sequenced by immunoSEQ multiplex PCR, and TCRdb holds only the in-frame ones, with some missing. The sample shows about 73,000 clones, 80% to 95% of them seen only once. Material: CD4+ or CD8+ T cells sorted from blood, obtained in a trial of the OX40 agonist ivuxolimab. The receptor source for this set is an adult with an advanced solid tumor such as melanoma, head and neck, liver or kidney cancer. CDR3s leave out the opening cysteine and the closing phenylalanine or tryptophan. Not every row has a clone size; where given, it reads once, few, many or a size class.

j_call clone_size v_call cdr3_aa
TRBJ2-4 - TRBV7-2 ASSQRTGDSLAKNIQY
TRBJ2-5 - TRBV2 ASRRAQIETQY
TRBJ2-3 - TRBV7-6 ASSLQAGTDTQY
TRBJ1-1 - TRBV7-3 ASSRDANTEAF
TRBJ1-2 - TRBV20-1 SADGSGSYT
TRBJ1-6 - TRBV28 ASSWGVFNSPLH
TRBJ1-3 - TRBV6-6 ASSYGQSSGNTIY
TRBJ1-2 - TRBV4-3 ASSRRDRGRVDYGYT
TRBJ2-3 - TRBV7-2 ASSLEWSTDTQY
TRBJ2-1 - TRBV20-1 SARVRREQF
TRBJ1-1 - TRBV5-4 ASSSSGYEAF
TRBJ2-1 - TRBV5-1 ASSLEGINEQF
TRBJ1-3 - TRBV27 ASSGSNTHTIY
TRBJ2-3 - TRBV6-1 ASEFGTGATDTQY
TRBJ2-3 - TRBV28 ASSSAFVGTQY
TRBJ2-2 - TRBV7-2 ASSWTSGRVPGELF
TRBJ2-7 - TRBV13 ASYTRTSGSYEQY
TRBJ1-3 - TRBV7-9 ASSLGLGNTIY
TRBJ2-7 many TRBV7-2 ASSKNPLGEQY
TRBJ2-7 - TRBV27 ASSPPGLENYEQY
TRBJ1-2 - TRBV28 ASRVGMFGYT
TRBJ1-1 - TRBV5-4 ASSLLGRPEAF
TRBJ2-3 once TRBV6-5 ASSYGPVTDTQY
TRBJ2-7 - TRBV7-6 ASSLGASGPSYEQY
TRBJ2-1 - TRBV5-1 ASSWGGAGAYNEQF
TRBJ2-1 - TRBV7-2 ASSPWTSGRNEQF
TRBJ2-7 - TRBV27 ASKKDRGYEQY
TRBJ2-1 - TRBV9 ASSPTGGSGEQF
TRBJ2-3 once TRBV30 AWRGSGGTDTQY
TRBJ1-6 - TRBV2 ASSLRLSGSPLH
TRBJ2-1 - TRBV7-3 ASSQGLAGEQF
TRBJ2-7 - TRBV5-5 ASSFPERGGNEQY
TRBJ1-4 - TRBV5-8 ASSLVGGTTNEKLF
TRBJ2-5 - TRBV6-6 ASRKDSQETQY